A selection of T cell receptor beta chains follows, all from one sample in a study of regulatory T cells in long-lasting Graves disease. TCRdb ran MiXCR on the multiplex PCR reads and lists one entry per CDR3 protein. The table includes about 540,000 distinct CDR3 sequences, approximately 13% detected once. Another study also made use of these data, one on T cells in Graves' hyperthyroidism and ophthalmopathy.

Here the sequenced sample was peripheral blood mononuclear cells (PBMCs), taken at new diagnosis, from a patient treated with antithyroid drugs. The receptors were gathered from a man aged 25 to 40 with Graves disease. Each CDR3 is given with its conserved first and last residue. D genes are given only for firm matches. Size tells how often a clone was seen (once, few, many) or the class of an expanded clone, and some rows leave it out.

V	size	D	J	CDR3	DNA
TRBV18	many	NA	TRBJ1-2	CASSTGDSGYTF	TGTGCCAGCTCTACCGGGGATAGTGGCTACACCTTC
TRBV7-9	many	NA	TRBJ2-1	CASSPPPSSSYNEQFF	TGTGCCAGCAGCCCCCCGCCATCCAGCTCCTACAATGAGCAGTTCTTC
TRBV12-5	many	NA	TRBJ1-5	CASGLFAGGLVQGMTYSNQPQHF	TGTGCTAGTGGTTTGTTCGCCGGTGGTTTGGTACAGGGAATGACATATAGCAATCAGCCCCAGCATTTT
TRBV27	many	NA	TRBJ1-5	CASSLNGRGLNQPQHF	TGTGCCAGCAGTTTGAATGGTCGGGGGCTAAATCAGCCCCAGCATTTT
TRBV20-1	few	NA	TRBJ1-5	CSAIRAANQPQHF	TGCAGTGCTATCAGGGCTGCCAATCAGCCCCAGCATTTT
TRBV2	many	NA	TRBJ2-7	CASSGLAGRGEQYF	TGTGCCAGCAGTGGACTCGCGGGACGGGGCGAGCAGTACTTC
TRBV28	many	TRBD1	TRBJ1-3	CASTIRQGLSVSVYF	TGTGCCAGCACCATTAGACAGGGCCTGAGTGTCTCAGTATATTTT
TRBV5-6	NA	NA	TRBJ2-4	CASSRLALAKNIQYF	TGTGCCAGCAGCCGGCTGGCATTAGCCAAAAACATTCAGTACTTC
TRBV27	many	TRBD2	TRBJ2-3	CASSSSGTTFSTQYF	TGTGCCAGCAGTTCTTCCGGGACTACTTTTAGTACGCAGTATTTT
TRBV7-2	many	NA	TRBJ2-3	CASSFSWTRTDTQYF	TGTGCCAGCAGCTTTTCTTGGACTCGCACAGATACGCAGTATTTT
TRBV12-3/TRBV12-4	many	NA	TRBJ1-1	CASVTGFRETEAFF	TGTGCCAGCGTTACGGGGTTCAGGGAGACTGAAGCTTTCTTT
TRBV12-3/TRBV12-4	many	NA	TRBJ1-5	CASSPGHSDQPQHF	TGTGCCAGCAGTCCTGGACATTCCGATCAGCCCCAGCATTTT
TRBV12-3/TRBV12-4	many	NA	TRBJ2-7	CASSLGQGLYEQYF	TGTGCCAGCAGTTTGGGTCAGGGTCTCTACGAGCAGTACTTC
TRBV6-1	many	TRBD2	TRBJ2-7	CATSTSGNYEQYF	TGTGCCACCTCGACTAGCGGGAACTACGAGCAGTACTTC
TRBV12-3/TRBV12-4	many	NA	TRBJ2-7	CASSLYGGSYEQYF	TGTGCCAGCAGTCTTTACGGGGGCTCCTACGAGCAGTACTTC
TRBV20-1	many	TRBD1	TRBJ2-4	CSARAQGASRGDIQYF	TGCAGTGCTAGAGCACAGGGGGCTAGCCGCGGGGACATTCAGTACTTC
TRBV9	many	TRBD1	TRBJ1-4	CASSGGTASNEKLFF	TGTGCCAGCAGCGGGGGGACAGCTAGTAATGAAAAACTGTTTTTT
TRBV5-1	NA	NA	TRBJ1-1	CASSYSTQGSAFF	TGCGCCAGCAGCTACAGTACTCAGGGAAGCGCTTTCTTT
TRBV24-1	few	TRBD2	TRBJ2-3	CATSGGLADSTDTQYF	TGTGCCACCAGTGGAGGGCTAGCGGATTCCACAGATACGCAGTATTTT
TRBV20-1	many	TRBD2	TRBJ2-7	CSVPLGGTYEQYF	TGCAGTGTCCCATTGGGAGGGACCTACGAGCAGTACTTC
TRBV28	many	NA	TRBJ2-1	CANGGRGNEQFF	TGTGCCAACGGGGGCAGGGGAAATGAGCAGTTCTTC
TRBV6-1	NA	TRBD1	TRBJ2-2	CATDRGHSGELFF	TGTGCCACCGACAGGGGGCACTCCGGGGAGCTGTTTTTT
TRBV5-1	many	TRBD1	TRBJ2-7	CASGPGQFYYEQYF	TGCGCCAGCGGCCCGGGACAGTTTTACTACGAGCAGTACTTC
TRBV5-6	few	TRBD1	TRBJ2-7	CASSKTGSLTYVYEQYF	TGTGCCAGCAGCAAGACAGGGAGCCTGACTTATGTCTACGAGCAGTACTTC
TRBV12-3/TRBV12-4	many	NA	TRBJ2-7	CASSFSGTPYEQYF	TGTGCCAGCAGTTTTTCGGGGACACCCTACGAGCAGTACTTC
TRBV10-3	many	NA	TRBJ2-5	CAISASGRVQETQYF	TGTGCCATCAGTGCTTCAGGCCGGGTTCAAGAGACCCAGTACTTC
TRBV29-1	many	NA	TRBJ2-5	CSFRTGGGETQYF	TGCAGCTTCCGGACCGGGGGCGGGGAGACCCAGTACTTC